Shown below are 7 T cell receptor beta chains from a single sample sequenced in a study of shared clonotypes between healthy human individuals (TCRdb year 2020). Libraries were built with the immunoSEQ multiplex PCR assay. This immuneACCESS table, as held by TCRdb, lists in-frame sequences with V and J called but not all clones. Of the missing ones, under half trace to an unresolved V gene in checked studies; the others have no known cause. A total of more than 550,000 clones appear in this sample, about 90% of them only once. Approximately 22% of the sample is held by the ten biggest clonotypes. CD8 naive samples were obtained by positive selection for CCR7 among CD45RO-negative cells, yielding a CD45RA+CCR7+ population from which TemRA cells were excluded. Sequenced: naive CD8+ T cells sorted from blood. The cell subset or site label, as the study defines it: CD45RA+CCR7+. These receptors were obtained from a man between 25 and 39 years old in good health.

This clone was picked up a small number of times. Written as DNA, the CDR3 is TGCGCCAGCAGTGAGGACTCGAACCAAGAGACCCAGTACTTC. The encoded protein is CASSEDSNQETQYF. This chain joins TRBV10-2 and TRBJ2-5; D remains unclear. Germline CDR1 is WSHSY and CDR2 is SAAADI. The V end lost 2 bases, the J end lost 0 bases, and 7 bases lay between the germline ends. The CDR3 covers 14 residues.

The chain is built from TRBV7-9 and TRBJ2-2; D unresolved. The germline CDR1 and CDR2 sequences are SEHNR and FQNEAQ (reference sequence). The ends were cut back, 6 bases at V and 1 base at J, with 12 bases in the middle. This CDR3 contains 15 residues. The CDR3 reads CASSPTSMNTGELFF. DNA of the CDR3: TGTGCCAGCAGTCCTACTTCTATGAACACCGGGGAGCTGTTTTTT.

This clone was seen more than once but under ten times. The chain uses TRBV7-9 and TRBJ2-5; D gene unclear. V was shortened by 5 bases and J by 1 base, with 11 bases between the two germline ends. Germline CDR1 is SEHNR and CDR2 is FQNEAQ (reference sequence). The CDR3 loop spans 14 amino acids. The CDR3 DNA reads TGTGCCAGCAGCCCCGACCTTGGCCAAGAGACCCAGTACTTC. It codes for CASSPDLGQETQYF.

CDR3 residues: CATGVGYEQYF. CDR3 bases: TGTGCCACGGGGGTTGGGTACGAGCAGTACTTC. This rearrangement joins TRBV7-9 to TRBJ2-7, with a weak D call TRBD2 (6 bases). Between the trimmed V and J ends, which lost 10 bases and 4 bases, there was a span of 11 bases. Germline CDR1 is SEHNR and CDR2 is FQNEAQ (reference sequence). The CDR3 sequence is 11 residues long.

This chain connects TRBV7-6 to TRBJ2-4; 9 positions agree with TRBD2. The CDR3 is 15 amino acids. The germline gives CDR1 SGHVS, CDR2 FNYEAQ. V lost 5 bases, J lost 7 bases, and 9 bases stayed unmatched. CDR3 sequence reads: CASSKNSGRVNIQYF. CDR3 sequence (DNA): TGTGCCAGCAGCAAGAATAGCGGGAGAGTTAACATTCAGTACTTC.

The CDR3: CASRLDRGYGYTF. CDR3 in DNA: TGTGCCAGCAGGCTAGACAGGGGCTATGGCTACACCTTC. The chain links TRBV27 to TRBJ1-2, with 8 bases aligning to TRBD1. Germline V gives CDR1 MNHEY, CDR2 SMNVEV (reference sequence). The CDR3 runs to 13 residues. J lost 4 bases, V lost 6 bases, and 4 bases had no gene match.

The chain recombines TRBV7-9 with TRBJ1-2; 7 bases match TRBD1. The J segment lost 7 bases and the V segment lost 5 bases, leaving 16 bases of the junction unmatched. The germline gives CDR1 SEHNR, CDR2 FQNEAQ (reference sequence). The CDR3 runs to 16 residues. Here the CDR3 DNA reads TGTGCCAGCAGCCCGTCCGGGACAGAAAACCTCTTTGGCTACACCTTC. It translates to CASSPSGTENLFGYTF.